The 23 T cell receptor beta chains in this list originate from one sample, sequenced in a study of OX40 agonist ivuxolimab in advanced cancers. Profiled with immunoSEQ multiplex PCR; TCRdb holds only in-frame clones, not every one. The table records fewer than 110,000 clones, around 93% of them present only once. The sequencing used CD4+ or CD8+ T cells sorted from blood, collected in a trial of the OX40 agonist ivuxolimab. The receptors shown here come from an adult with an advanced solid tumor such as melanoma, head and neck, liver or kidney cancer.

The chain has TRBV4-3 and TRBJ2-2; a possible D gene is TRBD1 (6 bases). With 1 base removed from V and 4 bases from J, the gap between germline ends came to 10 bases. The CDR3 is 15 amino acids. CDR1 LGHNA and CDR2 YSLEER come from the germline V gene. The chain's CDR3 is CASSQGGGGTGELFF. The DNA for the CDR3 is TGCGCCAGCAGCCAAGGTGGGGGCGGCACCGGGGAGCTGTTTTTT.

The gene calls are TRBV5-1 and TRBJ2-3; the match to TRBD2 covers 11 bases. The CDR3 spans 16 residues. The V and J ends lost 2 bases and 0 bases, in that order; junction bases with no gene match: 2. Germline values: CDR1 SGHRS, CDR2 YFSETQ. Here the CDR3 reads CASSFRLAGSTDTQYF. DNA of the CDR3: TGCGCCAGCAGCTTCAGACTAGCGGGGAGCACAGATACGCAGTATTTT.

The rearrangement links TRBV5-6 to TRBJ2-1, with 10 bases aligning to TRBD2. The germline gives CDR1 SGHDT, CDR2 YYEEEE. The CDR3 spans 16 residues. Trimming cost V 3 bases and J 4 bases; bases outside gene matches: 7. The CDR3 nucleotides are TGTGCCAGCAGCTCCCTACTAGCGGGGATTTACAATGAGCAGTTCTTC. Protein sequence: CASSSLLAGIYNEQFF.

The V call is TRBV11-3, the J call TRBJ2-3, with unresolved D. CDR3 length: 12 residues. Germline CDR1 SGHNT, CDR2 YENEEA. V shed 3 bases and J shed 5 bases, with 6 bases lying between them. The CDR3 DNA reads TGTGCCAGCAGCTTGAGGCTAGATACGCAGTATTTT. It specifies CASSLRLDTQYF. The complete variable domain, with remaining parts taken from reference TRBV11-3 and TRBJ2-3, reads EAGVVQSPRYKIIEKKQPVAFWCNPISGHNTLYWYLQNLGQGPELLIRYENEEAVDDSQLPKDRFSAERLKGVDSTLKIQPAELGDSAVYLCASSLRLDTQYFGPGTRLTVL.

This clone appeared once. The chain links TRBV11-2 to TRBJ2-2; 9 bases fit TRBD2. Germline V lookup: CDR1 SGHAT, CDR2 FQNNGV. Trimming removed 0 bases from V and 8 bases from J; junction bases left unmatched: 4. The CDR3 spans 15 residues. The DNA of the CDR3 is TGTGCCAGCAGCTTAGATCGCGGGAGGGGTGGGGAGCTGTTTTTT. As protein: CASSLDRGRGGELFF.

The genes are TRBV5-1 and TRBJ2-3; no reliable D call. There are 15 residues in the CDR3. Trimming removed 0 bases from V and 0 bases from J, with 8 bases in between. CDR1 is SGHRS and CDR2 is YFSETQ in the germline V gene. CDR3 bases: TGCGCCAGCAGCTTGGATGTGGCTAGCACAGATACGCAGTATTTT. Its translation: CASSLDVASTDTQYF.

This clone was counted between two and nine times. This chain joins TRBV5-1 and TRBJ2-3; tentative D call: TRBD1 (5 bases). The germline CDR1 and CDR2 sequences are SGHRS and YFSETQ. CDR3 length equals 18 residues. V shed 0 bases and J shed 0 bases, with 17 bases lying between them. Written as DNA, the CDR3 is TGCGCCAGCAGCTTGGGGGTTACAGGCCCCCTCAGCACAGATACGCAGTATTTT. Its protein is CASSLGVTGPLSTDTQYF.

The V call is TRBV30, the J call TRBJ1-5; no clear D gene. Trimming left V 0 bases short and J 2 bases short, with 2 bases between. In germline, CDR1 is GTSNPN, CDR2 SVGIG (reference sequence). This CDR3 contains 12 residues. The CDR3 sequence: CAWSVGNQPQHF. CDR3 nucleotides: TGTGCCTGGAGTGTAGGCAATCAGCCCCAGCATTTT.

In this sample, this clone turned up once. This chain joins TRBV7-3 and TRBJ2-1, with D unresolved. Germline V gene sequence: CDR1 SGHTA, CDR2 FQGTGA. With 3 bases removed from V and 3 bases from J, the gap between germline ends came to 12 bases. This CDR3 is built from 15 residues. The CDR3 loop is CASSFGPISYNEQFF. The DNA of the CDR3 is TGTGCCAGCAGCTTTGGACCGATAAGCTACAATGAGCAGTTCTTC.

This clone was observed a few times. The rearrangement links TRBV27 to TRBJ2-2; no clear D gene. Trimming took 5 bases from V and 2 from J, leaving 9 bases between them. Germline CDR1 MNHEY, CDR2 SMNVEV (reference sequence). The CDR3 contains 14 residues. This CDR3 is CASSQGTNTGELFF. The CDR3 coding sequence is TGTGCCAGCAGTCAAGGTACCAACACCGGGGAGCTGTTTTTT.

This clone was detected only once. The chain is built from TRBV25-1 and TRBJ1-3, with D maybe TRBD1 (5 bases). The V end lost 1 base, the J end lost 6 bases, and 13 bases lay between the germline ends. Germline-derived CDR1 and CDR2 are MGHDK and SYGVNS. This CDR3 has 15 residues. The CDR3 is CASSEFGRVENTIYF. CDR3 DNA: TGTGCCAGCAGTGAATTCGGCAGGGTTGAAAACACCATATATTTT.

This clone was counted a single time. The rearrangement links TRBV9 to TRBJ2-7; 7 bases agree with TRBD1. The germline V gene has CDR1 SGDLS and CDR2 YYNGEE. The ends lost 4 bases at V and 5 bases at J; junction bases unmatched: 3. The CDR3 runs to 12 residues. In DNA, the CDR3 is TGTGCCAGCAGCCGGGGACAGAACGAGCAGTACTTC. Its protein product is CASSRGQNEQYF. Based on the CDR3 plus reference TRBV9 and TRBJ2-7, the full variable domain is DSGVTQTPKHLITATGQRVTLRCSPRSGDLSVYWYQQSLDQGLQFLIQYYNGEERAKGNILERFSAQQFPDLHSELNLSSLELGDSALYFCASSRGQNEQYFGPGTRLTVT.

The genes are TRBV7-3 and TRBJ2-3; maybe TRBD1 (5 bases). V was clipped by 2 bases and J by 2 bases, with 8 bases between them. Germline V lookup: CDR1 SGHTA, CDR2 FQGTGA. The length of the CDR3 is 14 residues. This CDR3 is CASSLAGITDTQYF. Here the CDR3 DNA reads TGTGCCAGCAGCTTAGCAGGGATCACAGATACGCAGTATTTT.

Only one count was recorded for this clone. V gene TRBV7-2 combines with J gene TRBJ2-3; TRBD1 agrees at 9 bases. Looked up from germline, CDR1 is SGHTA and CDR2 is FQGNSA. V lost 1 base and J lost 1; bases outside the gene matches: 3. The CDR3 is 16 residues long. The CDR3 DNA reads as TGTGCCAGCAGCTTAGGCACAGGGGGCGGCACAGATACGCAGTATTTT. Protein sequence: CASSLGTGGGTDTQYF.

The chain employs TRBV5-6 and TRBJ2-2, with D hard to call. CDR1 is SGHDT and CDR2 is YYEEEE in the germline V gene. The CDR3 loop spans 16 amino acids. Between the trimmed V and J ends, which lost 1 base and 6 bases, there was a span of 16 bases. The CDR3 nucleotides read TGTGCCAGCAGCTTGATTTCGACTTTGGGCGCCGGGGAGCTGTTTTTT. It is translated as CASSLISTLGAGELFF.

The gene calls are TRBV19 and TRBJ2-1; D is perhaps TRBD1 (6 bases). CDR3 length equals 17 residues. Germline CDR1 LNHDA, CDR2 SQIVND (reference sequence). V was clipped by 4 bases and J by 3 bases, with 19 bases between them. CDR3 in amino acids: CASSTRTALTRYNEQFF. CDR3 sequence (DNA): TGTGCCAGTAGTACAAGGACAGCCCTTACTCGCTACAATGAGCAGTTCTTC.

The genes are TRBV29-1 and TRBJ2-7, with TRBD1 matching 9 bases. Per the germline V gene, CDR1 is SQVTM and CDR2 is ANQGSEA. Unmatched junction bases numbered 8, after V lost 4 bases and J lost 4 bases. CDR3 length: 14 residues. The CDR3 coding sequence is TGCAGCGTTGCCGGGACAGGGATTGAGTACGAGCAGTACTTC. It is translated as CSVAGTGIEYEQYF.

This clone was recorded once. The gene calls are TRBV7-8 and TRBJ2-7; D is undetermined. The CDR3 sequence is 15 residues long. Germline loops: CDR1 SGHVS, CDR2 FQNEAQ. The germline V and J ends were trimmed by 5 bases and 4 bases, with 18 bases remaining between them. CDR3 loop: CASSGIKLGDYEQYF. The CDR3 nucleotides read TGTGCCAGCAGCGGGATTAAGTTAGGCGATTACGAGCAGTACTTC.

The V gene is TRBV25-1, the J gene TRBJ1-3, with D possibly TRBD1 on 6 matching bases. Per germline, CDR1 MGHDK and CDR2 SYGVNS. V was clipped by 4 bases and J by 7 bases, with 14 bases between them. There are 14 residues in the CDR3. In DNA, the CDR3 is TGTGCCAGCAGTGCCCAGGGGATGTGGAACACCATATATTTT. Protein product: CASSAQGMWNTIYF. The full variable domain, in which reference TRBV25-1 and TRBJ1-3 provide the parts outside the CDR3, is EADIYQTPRYLVIGTGKKITLECSQTMGHDKMYWYQQDPGMELHLIHYSYGVNSTEKGDLSSESTVSRIRTEHFPLTLESARPSHTSQYLCASSAQGMWNTIYFGEGSWLTVV.

J is TRBJ1-5 and V is TRBV6-1; D uncertain. Germline V CDR1 and CDR2: MNHNS, SASEGT. This CDR3 is built from 15 residues. V lost 7 bases and J 5 bases, leaving 18 bases between the germline ends. The CDR3 DNA is TGTGCCAGCATCCTCAGCGTATACAATCATCAGCCCCAGCATTTT. This codes for CASILSVYNHQPQHF.

The chain combines TRBV20-1 with TRBJ2-1, with D unresolved. Between the trimmed V and J ends, which lost 6 bases and 8 bases, there was a span of 11 bases. In germline, CDR1 is DFQATT, CDR2 SNEGSKA (reference sequence). This CDR3 spans 11 amino acids. For the CDR3, the DNA is TGCAGTGCCTCAGAGCGAGATGAGCAGTTCTTC. It codes for CSASERDEQFF.

The chain has TRBV10-1 and TRBJ2-5; D uncertain. The CDR3 has 14 residues. Trimming left V 7 bases short and J 0 bases short, with 12 bases between. Germline loops: CDR1 WNHNN, CDR2 SYGVQD (reference sequence). The CDR3: CASIGSRDQETQYF. In DNA form, the CDR3 reads TGCGCCAGCATCGGCAGTCGAGACCAAGAGACCCAGTACTTC.

This clone was counted between two and nine times. The chain couples TRBV12-5 to TRBJ2-7; D is perhaps TRBD1 (6 bases). Germline V gene sequence: CDR1 LGHNT, CDR2 FRNRAP. The CDR3 sequence is 13 residues long. V dropped 5 bases and J dropped 2 bases, with 10 bases sitting between them. Here the CDR3 reads CASGATGPYEQYF. CDR3 coding DNA: TGTGCTAGTGGTGCAACAGGGCCCTACGAGCAGTACTTC.